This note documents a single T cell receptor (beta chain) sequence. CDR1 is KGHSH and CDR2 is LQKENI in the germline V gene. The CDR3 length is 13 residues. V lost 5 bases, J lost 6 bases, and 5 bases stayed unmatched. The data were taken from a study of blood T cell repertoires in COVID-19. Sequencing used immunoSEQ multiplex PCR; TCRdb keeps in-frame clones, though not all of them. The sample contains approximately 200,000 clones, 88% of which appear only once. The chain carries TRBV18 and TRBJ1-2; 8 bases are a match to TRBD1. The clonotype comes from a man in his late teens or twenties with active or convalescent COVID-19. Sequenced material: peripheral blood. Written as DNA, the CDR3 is TGTGCCAGCTCATCCGACAGGGGAAATGGCTACACCTTC. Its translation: CASSSDRGNGYTF.